Each of the 7 T cell receptor beta chains below was sequenced from the same sample in a study of CDR3 diversity in severe acne. A single record per CDR3 protein comes from TCRdb applying MiXCR to the PCR reads. The table includes fewer than 90,000 distinct CDR3 sequences, about 49% detected once. The sequenced sample consisted of blood. These TCRs come from a male donor with severe acne vulgaris.

This clonotype was counted between two and nine times. One end of the junction fails to match germline, which may point to a read error. This chain links TRBV7-7 with TRBJ2-2, with TRBD2 identical over 7 bases. CDR1 is SSHAT and CDR2 is FNYEAQ in the germline V gene (reference sequence). The CDR3 contains 16 residues. CDR3 coding DNA: TGTGCTAGCAGCCCTACTAGCGTAACAAACACCGGGGAGCTGTTTTTT. It translates to CASSPTSVTNTGELFF.

The rearrangement uses TRBV7-9 and TRBJ2-6; no reliable D call. CDR3 length: 15 amino acids. V shed 5 bases and J shed 3 bases, with 11 bases lying between them. Germline CDR1 reads SEHNR; CDR2 reads FQNEAQ (reference sequence). CDR3 amino acids: CASSPTIRGANVLTF. For the CDR3, the DNA is TGTGCCAGCAGCCCGACAATACGTGGGGCCAACGTCCTGACTTTC.

Many counts were recorded for this clonotype. The CDR3 is CSARGDRAGTGELFF. DNA of the CDR3: TGCAGTGCTAGGGGGGACAGGGCGGGCACCGGGGAGCTGTTTTTT. V and J are TRBV20-1 and TRBJ2-2; 9 positions agree with TRBD1. CDR1 and CDR2 from the germline V gene are DFQATT and SNEGSKA (reference sequence). The length of the CDR3 is 15 residues. J lost 4 bases, V lost 3 bases, and 6 bases had no gene match.

The chain has TRBV13 and TRBJ2-5; 11 bases map to TRBD2. The CDR3 sequence is 16 residues long. The junction had 6 bases not matched to a gene; V was cut back by 2 bases and J by 4 bases. Germline values: CDR1 PRHDT, CDR2 FYEKMQ (reference sequence). CDR3 amino acids: CASSLLAGGPSETQYF. CDR3 sequence (DNA): TGTGCCAGCAGCTTATTAGCGGGAGGGCCATCAGAGACCCAGTACTTC.

A few counts support this clonotype. The rearrangement joins TRBV6-5 to TRBJ2-6; D may be TRBD1 or TRBD2 (5 bases each). The CDR3 totals 18 residues. Germline V lookup: CDR1 MNHEY, CDR2 SVGAGI. V was cut by 5 bases and J by 0 bases, with 17 bases left in between. Here the CDR3 DNA reads TGTGCCAGCAGTCGTTGGGACGGTGAAAACTCTGGGGCCAACGTCCTGACTTTC. It is translated as CASSRWDGENSGANVLTF.

The sample holds one count of this clonotype. Since the CDR3 does not end with the conserved phenylalanine or tryptophan, this likely comes from a read error. Because the CDR3's place on the DNA is in doubt, the DNA is left out and the CDR3 is given as listed by TCRdb. The chain carries TRBV20-1 and TRBJ2-5; the table's D gene call, TRBD1, was not cross checked with the DNA. The CDR3 numbers 16 amino acids, ends counted. CDR1 and CDR2 (germline): DFQATT, SNEGSKA (reference sequence). The CDR3 loop reads CSALGAIEGGGYTFGS.

This clonotype was detected only a few times. This sequence joins TRBV20-1 and TRBJ1-4, with unresolved D. The ends were cut back, 0 bases at V and 0 bases at J, with 8 bases in the middle. The CDR3 runs 15 residues. Germline V gives CDR1 DFQATT, CDR2 SNEGSKA (reference sequence). The DNA of the CDR3 is TGCAGTGCTAGAGAACGGAAAGCAACTAATGAAAAACTGTTTTTT. This sequence encodes CSARERKATNEKLFF.